One sample yielded the 3 T cell receptor beta chains listed below, sequenced in a study of OX40 agonist ivuxolimab in advanced cancers. Sequenced by immunoSEQ multiplex PCR; TCRdb stores in-frame clones only, minus some. The sample yields more than 55,000 clones, 88% seen once. Sequences were derived from CD4+ or CD8+ T cells sorted from blood, sampled in a trial of the OX40 agonist ivuxolimab. The receptors here all came from an adult with an advanced solid tumor such as melanoma, head and neck, liver or kidney cancer.

This chain links TRBV27 with TRBJ2-7, with D perhaps TRBD1 or TRBD2 (5 bases each). The CDR3 runs 12 residues. The germline CDR1 and CDR2 sequences are MNHEY and SMNVEV (reference sequence). V gave up 6 bases and J gave up 5 bases, with 11 bases separating them. CDR3 region: CASRGPRNEQYV. CDR3 DNA sequence: TGTGCCAGCAGGGGACCCAGGAACGAGCAGTACGTC.

This sequence joins TRBV18 and TRBJ1-2; maybe TRBD1 (5 bases). The CDR3 runs to 14 residues. Trimming cost V 2 bases and J 4 bases, with 11 bases left between them. Germline V gives CDR1 KGHSH, CDR2 LQKENI. The CDR3 reads CASSPDDSVYGYTF. The CDR3 DNA follows: TGTGCCAGCTCACCAGATGACAGTGTCTATGGCTACACCTTC. The full variable domain, completed using reference TRBV18 and TRBJ1-2, is NAGVMQNPRHLVRRRGQEARLRCSPMKGHSHVYWYRQLPEEGLKFMVYLQKENIIDESGMPKERFSAEFPKEGPSILRIQQVVRGDSAAYFCASSPDDSVYGYTFGSGTRLTVV.

V gene TRBV28 combines with J gene TRBJ1-1; D gene uncertain. Germline V lookup: CDR1 MDHEN, CDR2 SYDVKM. CDR3 length: 13 residues. The V gene lost 2 bases and the J gene lost 3 bases, with 7 bases spanning the gap. The CDR3 sequence: CASSLKLHTEAFF. For the CDR3, the DNA is TGTGCCAGCAGTTTAAAGTTACACACTGAAGCTTTCTTT.